The text below deals with one TCR beta chain. The antigen it recognizes is unknown. The record has no base qualities; no much larger clone is one base away. The CDR3 regions of human TCRbeta chains were subjected to immunosequencing. As for the authors' bioinformatics: Repertoire TCRs were matched against a reference library of SARS-CoV-2-specific TCRs generated with the MIRA antigen-specificity platform. Breadth was defined as the fraction of unique TCRs that were SARS-CoV-2-associated. Depth was defined as the fraction of total T cells that were SARS-CoV-2-associated. Using the MIRA data, every spike-specific TCR was mapped to the spike region that the TCR reacted to and assigned to either a CD4 or a CD8 class. Log10-transformed breadth and depth values were compared by one-way ANOVA with Sidak's multiple comparisons tests. The table was pulled from immuneACCESS by TCRdb, which kept in-frame rearrangements only. Such tables lose some clones; where checked, under half of the loss comes from unresolved V genes, and the rest has no known cause. The V and J calls and the clone size are those of that table, but D and trimming were determined from the DNA. The table for this sample lists approximately 180,000 clones; more than 90% of them were counted only once. About 3% of the sample is in the top ten clones.

The data originate from a study of T cell responses to AZD1222 COVID-19 vaccine (dated by TCRdb to the early 2020s). Looking at the study overall: AZD1222 recipients with second doses at about 4 weeks or about 12 weeks were pooled, because spike-specific TCR depth and breadth did not differ between schedules. TCR sequencing was performed for roughly 250 trial participants, of whom around 200 were given two doses of AZD1222 and around 25 were given two doses of MenACWY control vaccine. Enrollment into the trials was organized by age into subgroups of 18-55, 56-69 and 70-plus years, and those subgroups contained roughly 150, 30 and 60 TCR-sequenced participants, respectively. On the study overall, not on this receptor specifically: CD4 TCRs associated with the vaccine covered the entire spike protein, and the dominant responses were in regions 160-218 and 743-854. Most participants were white British and females outnumbered males, and the authors suggested that clonal diversity may have been underestimated. Because no samples from the day 14 peak response were available, repertoires could be characterized only after the peak T cell response. In the small 56-69-year group, the increase in depth fell short of significance, most likely because of low power. Epitopes outside the regions mutated in the B.1.351 and B.1.1.7 variants were reportedly recognized by nearly half of the unique spike-specific TCRs. Conclusions about previously exposed vaccinees were limited because only six or seven AZD1222 recipients were SARS-CoV-2 seropositive at baseline. After two AZD1222 doses, both the breadth and the depth of spike-specific TCRs were significantly higher than at day 0 and than in MenACWY recipients.

CDR1 SGHRS and CDR2 YFSETQ are derived from the germline V gene. A distance of 13 bases separates the germline ends of V and J, which lose 0 bases and 4 bases respectively. The CDR3 has 16 amino acids, counting the end cysteine and phenylalanine. Only the CDR3 region is kept as DNA, spanning 48 bases read in frame from base 1. Interpreted using the paper, the time point label stands for: baseline before first vaccination. Samples from vaccinated people were obtained from the UK trials COV001 and COV002, which included a single-blind randomized controlled phase 2/3 trial of AZD1222 (ChAdOx1 nCoV-19) in healthy adults. For TCRbeta chain sequencing, PBMC samples from trial participants were taken at day 0 and at day 28 after the second dose.

The sequence was collected from an adult in good health. The rearranged chain carries TRBV5-1 and TRBJ1-4, and TRBD1 may be the D gene, going by 5 matching bases. Sample: peripheral blood, taken on day 0 of AZD1222 vaccination. The CDR3 reads CASSLGNGGNNEKLFF. In nucleotides, the sequence is TGCGCCAGCAGCTTGGGAAACGGGGGGAATAATGAAAAACTGTTTTTT. Supplemented by the reference TRBV5-1 and TRBJ1-4 proteins around the CDR3, the complete variable domain is KAGVTQTPRYLIKTRGQQVTLSCSPISGHRSVSWYQQTPGQGLQFLFEYFSETQRNKGNFPGRFSGRQFSNSRSEMNVSTLELGDSALYLCASSLGNGGNNEKLFFGSGTQLSVL.